The TCR beta chain described here comes from a study of technical replicates of blood from a handful of donors. The germline gives CDR1 SGHTA, CDR2 FQGNSA. V trimming: 6 bases; J trimming: 7 bases; junction bases outside the gene matches: 7. The CDR3 covers 14 residues. The table came from immunoSEQ multiplex PCR; TCRdb's copy has only in-frame clones and leaves some out. This repertoire shows some 54,000 clones, 93% found once; its top ten account for less than 5.5%. Material for sequencing was PBMCs. The source is a human donor in good health. Some clones in this sample may be carry-over from other donors' samples. The chain employs TRBV7-2 and TRBJ1-5; 9 bases map to TRBD1. The CDR3 spells CASRGTGSGQPQHF. CDR3 DNA sequence: TGTGCCAGCAGAGGGACAGGGTCAGGACAGCCCCAGCATTTT.